What follows is one TCR beta chain and its context. Its specificity is unknown. A multiplex PCR was run with 60 Vbeta primers and 13 Jbeta primers. Generated by immunoSEQ multiplex PCR, the TCRdb table keeps only in-frame clones and is missing some. Among around 130,000 clones listed, roughly four fifths were seen once. The sample belongs to a study of cytomegalovirus exposure and HLA in healthy donors. Study observations and caveats: Many donors shared some public TCRs, even though most TCR sequences were rare.

The CDR3 totals 15 residues. Looked up from germline, CDR1 is KGHSH and CDR2 is LQKENI. The J segment lost 2 bases and the V segment lost 2 bases, leaving 3 bases of the junction unmatched. This receptor was obtained from a girl between 2 and 10 years old in good health and CMV-seronegative. The V gene is TRBV18, the J gene TRBJ2-1; the match to TRBD1 covers 7 bases. Sample: PBMCs. CDR3 loop: CASSPGTVAYNEQFF. The CDR3 region has the DNA TGTGCCAGCTCACCAGGGACAGTGGCCTACAATGAGCAGTTCTTC.